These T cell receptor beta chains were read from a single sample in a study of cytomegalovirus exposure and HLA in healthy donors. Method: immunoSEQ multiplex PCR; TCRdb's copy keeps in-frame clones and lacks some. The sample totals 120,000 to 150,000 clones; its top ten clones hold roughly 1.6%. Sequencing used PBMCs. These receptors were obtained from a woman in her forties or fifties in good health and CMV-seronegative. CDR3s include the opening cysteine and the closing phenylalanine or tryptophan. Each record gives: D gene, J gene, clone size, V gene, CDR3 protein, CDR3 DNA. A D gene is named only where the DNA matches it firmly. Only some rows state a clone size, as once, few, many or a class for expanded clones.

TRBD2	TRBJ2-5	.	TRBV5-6	CASSGGGGGETQYF	TGTGCCAGCAGCGGCGGGGGGGGCGGCGAGACCCAGTACTTC
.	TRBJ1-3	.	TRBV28	CASRELVTGISGNTIYF	TGTGCCAGCCGAGAGCTGGTGACAGGCATCTCTGGAAACACCATATATTTT
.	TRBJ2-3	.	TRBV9	CASSVGGQDTQYF	TGTGCCAGCAGCGTAGGGGGCCAGGATACGCAGTATTTT
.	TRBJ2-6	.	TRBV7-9	CARDRGSGANVLTF	TGTGCCAGAGATAGGGGTTCTGGGGCCAACGTCCTGACTTTC
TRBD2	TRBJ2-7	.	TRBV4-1	CASSQDERGGIYEQYF	TGCGCCAGCAGCCAGGATGAGCGGGGGGGAATCTACGAGCAGTACTTC
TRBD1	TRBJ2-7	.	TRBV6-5	CASSLGGEVYEQYF	TGTGCCAGCAGTTTAGGGGGCGAGGTCTACGAGCAGTACTTC
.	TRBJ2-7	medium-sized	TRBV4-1	CASGPEQTYEQYF	TGCGCCAGCGGTCCGGAACAGACGTACGAGCAGTACTTC
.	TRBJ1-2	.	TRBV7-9	CASSLSPGVYYGYTF	TGTGCCAGCAGCTTAAGTCCGGGGGTCTACTATGGCTACACCTTC
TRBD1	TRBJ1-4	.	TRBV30	CAWSDTGTGGEKLFF	TGTGCCTGGAGCGATACCGGGACAGGGGGTGAAAAACTGTTTTTT
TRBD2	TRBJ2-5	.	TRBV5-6	CASSLTGTSGLETQYF	TGTGCCAGCAGCTTGACAGGGACTAGCGGGTTGGAGACCCAGTACTTC
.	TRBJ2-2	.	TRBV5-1	CASIPGHPGDTGELFF	TGCGCCAGCATCCCGGGGCACCCGGGGGACACCGGGGAGCTGTTTTTT
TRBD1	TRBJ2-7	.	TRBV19	CASTSTGGAYEQYF	TGTGCCAGTACCTCGACAGGGGGAGCCTACGAGCAGTACTTC
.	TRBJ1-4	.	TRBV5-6	CASSDRQMNEKLFF	TGTGCCAGCAGCGACAGGCAGATGAATGAAAAACTGTTTTTT
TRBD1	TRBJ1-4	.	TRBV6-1	CASSPQGVVNEKLFF	TGTGCCAGCAGTCCACAGGGGGTGGTTAATGAAAAACTGTTTTTT
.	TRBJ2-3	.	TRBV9	CASSVVTGSDDTDTQYF	TGTGCCAGCAGCGTAGTAACGGGATCCGACGACACAGATACGCAGTATTTT
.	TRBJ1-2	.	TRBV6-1	CASSEVRGANYGYTF	TGTGCCAGCAGTGAAGTGCGGGGGGCGAACTATGGCTACACCTTC
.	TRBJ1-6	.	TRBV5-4	CASSLGRIDSPLHF	TGTGCCAGCAGCTTGGGGCGGATAGATTCACCCCTCCACTTT
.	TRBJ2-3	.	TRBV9	CASSVMGYTLTDTQYF	TGTGCCAGCAGCGTAATGGGCTACACTCTCACAGATACGCAGTATTTT
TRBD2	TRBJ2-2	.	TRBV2	CASSDGLASTGELFF	TGTGCCAGCAGTGATGGACTAGCCAGCACCGGGGAGCTGTTTTTT
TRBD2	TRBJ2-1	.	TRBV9	CASSAPGLDYNEQFF	TGTGCCAGCAGCGCGCCGGGACTAGACTACAATGAGCAGTTCTTC
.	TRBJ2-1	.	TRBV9	CASSVNKGWEQFF	TGTGCCAGCAGCGTAAATAAGGGGTGGGAGCAGTTCTTC
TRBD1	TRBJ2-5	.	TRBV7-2	CASSPYRDRGRETQYF	TGTGCCAGCAGCCCTTACCGGGACAGGGGGCGGGAGACCCAGTACTTC
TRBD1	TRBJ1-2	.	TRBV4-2	CASSQEPTGAHGYTF	TGTGCCAGCAGCCAAGAGCCGACAGGGGCGCATGGCTACACCTTC
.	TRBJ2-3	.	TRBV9	CASSPLGGGTDTQYF	TGTGCCAGCAGCCCCCTAGGTGGAGGGACAGATACGCAGTATTTT
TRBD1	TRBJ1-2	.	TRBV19	CASSIQGAGRYGYTF	TGTGCCAGTAGCATACAGGGGGCCGGGCGCTATGGCTACACCTTC
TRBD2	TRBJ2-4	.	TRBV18	CASSPGLAGENIQYF	TGTGCCAGCTCACCCGGACTAGCGGGAGAAAACATTCAGTACTTC
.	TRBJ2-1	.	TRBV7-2	CASSLISGNNEQFF	TGTGCCAGCAGCTTAATTAGCGGCAACAATGAGCAGTTCTTC
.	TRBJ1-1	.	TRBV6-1	CASSEQGGVTEAFF	TGTGCCAGCAGTGAACAGGGAGGGGTCACTGAAGCTTTCTTT
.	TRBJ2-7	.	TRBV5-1	CASSPGQTYEQYF	TGCGCCAGCAGCCCCGGACAGACCTACGAGCAGTACTTC
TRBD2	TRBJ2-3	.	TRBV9	CASSPRTSGRRDTQYF	TGTGCCAGCAGCCCCAGGACTAGCGGGAGACGCGATACGCAGTATTTT
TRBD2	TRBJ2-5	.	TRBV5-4	CASGGSGETQYF	TGTGCCAGCGGCGGGAGCGGGGAGACCCAGTACTTC
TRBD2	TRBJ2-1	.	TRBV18	CASSPLVLAGKANEQFF	TGTGCCAGCTCACCACTAGTTCTAGCGGGGAAAGCCAATGAGCAGTTCTTC
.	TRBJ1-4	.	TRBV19	CASPTANEKLFF	TGTGCCAGCCCAACTGCTAATGAAAAACTGTTTTTT
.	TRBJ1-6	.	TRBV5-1	CASKSRGPSSPLHF	TGCGCCAGCAAGTCCAGGGGCCCATCATCACCCCTCCACTTT
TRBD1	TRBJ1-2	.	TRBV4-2	CASSPRQGWYGYTF	TGTGCCAGCAGCCCCCGACAGGGGTGGTATGGCTACACCTTC
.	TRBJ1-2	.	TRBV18	CASSPFLDSQSCGYTF	TGTGCCAGCTCACCATTCCTCGACAGCCAGTCTTGTGGCTACACCTTC
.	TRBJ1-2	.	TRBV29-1	CSVEDTGSYTF	TGCAGCGTTGAAGATACAGGGAGCTACACCTTC
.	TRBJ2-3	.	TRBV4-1	CASSQDGPAGTDTQYF	TGCGCCAGCAGCCAAGATGGGCCCGCAGGCACAGATACGCAGTATTTT
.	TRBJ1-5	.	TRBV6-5	CASRGGDTQHF	TGTGCCAGCAGGGGGGGGGACACCCAGCATTTT
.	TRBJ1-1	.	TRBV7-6	CASSPIRGSETEAFF	TGTGCCAGCAGCCCAATTAGGGGGTCGGAGACTGAAGCTTTCTTT
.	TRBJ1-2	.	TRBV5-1	CASSLADNYGYTF	TGCGCCAGCAGCTTAGCGGACAACTATGGCTACACCTTC
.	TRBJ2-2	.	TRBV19	CASNPTGNTGELFF	TGTGCCAGCAACCCGACAGGGAACACCGGGGAGCTGTTTTTT
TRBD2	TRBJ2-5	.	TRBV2	CASRTQTSGDPTDF	TGTGCCAGCAGAACCCAGACTAGCGGGGACCCCACGGACTTC
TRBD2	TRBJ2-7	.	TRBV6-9	CASSPPRSGRAYEQYF	TGTGCCAGCAGTCCCCCCCGGAGCGGGAGGGCCTACGAGCAGTACTTC
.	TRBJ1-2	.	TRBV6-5	CASSYSIHGGGYTF	TGTGCCAGCAGTTACTCGATTCACGGAGGCGGCTACACCTTC
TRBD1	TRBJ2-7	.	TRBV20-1	CSGQGSYEQYF	TGCAGTGGACAGGGTAGCTACGAGCAGTACTTC
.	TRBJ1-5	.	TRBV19	CASSTGTPSNQPQHF	TGTGCCAGTAGCACCGGGACACCGAGCAATCAGCCCCAGCATTTT
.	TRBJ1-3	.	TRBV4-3	CASSQELPWQVDSGNTIYF	TGCGCCAGCAGCCAAGAGTTACCATGGCAGGTGGACTCTGGAAACACCATATATTTT
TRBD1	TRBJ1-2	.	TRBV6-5	CASRDRGSYYGYTF	TGTGCCAGCAGAGACAGGGGGAGCTACTATGGCTACACCTTC
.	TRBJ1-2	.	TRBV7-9	CASSSLGGRDGYTF	TGTGCCAGCAGCTCACTGGGCGGCAGGGATGGCTACACCTTC
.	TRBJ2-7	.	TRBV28	CASSGSGLGADYEQYF	TGTGCCAGCAGTGGAAGTGGTCTGGGGGCGGATTACGAGCAGTACTTC
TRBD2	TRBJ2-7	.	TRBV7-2	CASSLVPGGTQQYF	TGTGCCAGCAGCTTAGTTCCGGGAGGCACCCAGCAGTACTTC
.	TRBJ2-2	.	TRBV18	CASSPDRHSNTGELFF	TGTGCCAGCTCACCCGACCGACACTCGAACACCGGGGAGCTGTTTTTT
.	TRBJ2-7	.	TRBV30	CAWATYRAYEQYF	TGTGCCTGGGCAACTTACAGGGCCTACGAGCAGTACTTC